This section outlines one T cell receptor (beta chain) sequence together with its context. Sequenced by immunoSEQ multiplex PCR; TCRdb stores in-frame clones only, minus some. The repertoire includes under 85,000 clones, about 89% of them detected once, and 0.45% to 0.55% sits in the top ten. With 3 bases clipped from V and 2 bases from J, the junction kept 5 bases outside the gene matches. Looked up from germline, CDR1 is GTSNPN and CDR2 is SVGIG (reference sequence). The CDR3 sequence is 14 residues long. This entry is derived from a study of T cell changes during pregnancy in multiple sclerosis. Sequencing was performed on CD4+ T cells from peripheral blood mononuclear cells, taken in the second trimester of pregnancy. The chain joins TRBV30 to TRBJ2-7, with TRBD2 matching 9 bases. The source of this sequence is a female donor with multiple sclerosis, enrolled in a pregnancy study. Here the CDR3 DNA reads TGTGCCTGGAGCCTAGCGGGGACAACCTACGAGCAGTACTTC. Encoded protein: CAWSLAGTTYEQYF.